This T cell receptor beta chain stems from a study of T cells in Graves' hyperthyroidism and ophthalmopathy. Whole-study results and caveats: Clonotypes that were expanded in thyroid above 0.001 mostly appeared in blood too.

Regions amplified from RNA transcripts were the TCR beta CDR3 regions. First-round RT-PCR targeting the TCR CDR3 was performed with the HTBI primer set. TCRdb ran MiXCR on the multiplex PCR reads and lists one entry per CDR3 protein. The sample carries under 650,000 distinct CDR3 sequences, 15% to 20% recorded once. Patients counted as stable if ophthalmopathy did not develop within 18 months. The J segment lost 0 bases and the V segment lost 8 bases, leaving 7 bases of the junction unmatched. The CDR3 totals 16 residues. Germline CDR1 reads MDHEN; CDR2 reads SYDVKM. This clonotype came up many times. Its antigen is unidentified.

The gene calls are TRBV28 and TRBJ1-5; 10 bases line up with TRBD1. The sample consisted of blood. The clonotype comes from a woman in her twenties or thirties with Graves' hyperthyroidism. The CDR3 protein is CASQTGGIHSNQPQHF. Here the CDR3 DNA reads TGTGCCAGCCAGACAGGGGGCATTCATAGCAATCAGCCCCAGCATTTT. Looking up the rest from reference TRBV28 and TRBJ1-5 gives the full variable domain: DVKVTQSSRYLVKRTGEKVFLECVQDMDHENMFWYRQDPGLGLRLIYFSYDVKMKEKGDIPEGYSVSREKKERFSLILESASTNQTSMYLCASQTGGIHSNQPQHFGDGTRLSIL.